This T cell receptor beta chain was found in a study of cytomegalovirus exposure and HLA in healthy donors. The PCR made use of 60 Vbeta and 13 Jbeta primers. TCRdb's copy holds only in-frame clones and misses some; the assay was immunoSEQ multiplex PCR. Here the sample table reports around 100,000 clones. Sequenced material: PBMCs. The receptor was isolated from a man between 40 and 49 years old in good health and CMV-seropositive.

CDR3 region: CASSYRDGNYEQYF. The CDR3 region has the DNA TGCGCCAGCAGCTACCGAGACGGTAACTACGAGCAGTACTTC. V and J are TRBV5-1 and TRBJ2-5, with unresolved D. The end of the DNA aligns better with TRBJ2-7, so the J call may be wrong. Germline values: CDR1 SGHRS, CDR2 YFSETQ. The CDR3 spans 14 residues.